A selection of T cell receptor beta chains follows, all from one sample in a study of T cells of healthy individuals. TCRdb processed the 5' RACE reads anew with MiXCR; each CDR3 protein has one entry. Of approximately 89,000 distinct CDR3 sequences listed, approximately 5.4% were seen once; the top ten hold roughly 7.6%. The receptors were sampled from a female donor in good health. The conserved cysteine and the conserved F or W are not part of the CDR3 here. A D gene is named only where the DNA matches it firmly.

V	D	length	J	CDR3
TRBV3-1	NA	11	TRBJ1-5	ASSQMGSQPQH
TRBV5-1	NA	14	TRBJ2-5	ASTQNPGTVGETQY
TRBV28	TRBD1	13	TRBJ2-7	ASSLVGTGSDEQY
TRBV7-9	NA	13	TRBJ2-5	ASSPRDHPQETQY
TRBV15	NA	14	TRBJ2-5	ATSRGPQGTRETQY
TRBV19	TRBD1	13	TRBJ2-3	ASINWDRDTDTQY
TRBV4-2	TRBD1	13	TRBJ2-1	ASSQRLQGDNEQF
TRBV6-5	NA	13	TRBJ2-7	ASSPDWGRAYEQY
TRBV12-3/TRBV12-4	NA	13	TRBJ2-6	ASSLLGSGANVLT
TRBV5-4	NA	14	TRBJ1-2	ASSLGMRTRAYGYT
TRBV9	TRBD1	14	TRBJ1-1	ASSAREQGTYTEAF
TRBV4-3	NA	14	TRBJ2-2	ASSQEFGTNTGELF
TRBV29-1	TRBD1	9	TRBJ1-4	SVGDREKLF
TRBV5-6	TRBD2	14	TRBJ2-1	ASSGGLAGTYNEQF
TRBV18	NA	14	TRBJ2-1	ASSPFAGSSYNEQF
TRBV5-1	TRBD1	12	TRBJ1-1	ASSPGTARAEAF
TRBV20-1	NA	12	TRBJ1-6	SARVGWGNSPLH
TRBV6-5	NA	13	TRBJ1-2	ASTPGRAIGYGYT
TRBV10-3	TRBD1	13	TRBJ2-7	AISETHRGSYEQY
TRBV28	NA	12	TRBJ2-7	ASSLYGGRDEQY
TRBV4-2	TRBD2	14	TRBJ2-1	ASSQDAGLAINEQF
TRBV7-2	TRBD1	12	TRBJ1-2	ASSSGTGRKGYT
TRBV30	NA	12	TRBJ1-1	AWSVGVLNTEAF
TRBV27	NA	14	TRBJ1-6	ASSLSNLGVNSPLH
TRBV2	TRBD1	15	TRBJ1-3	ASSALGQGSSGNTIY
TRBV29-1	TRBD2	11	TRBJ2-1	SVSGTSVNEQF
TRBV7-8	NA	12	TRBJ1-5	ASSLTTGSQPQH
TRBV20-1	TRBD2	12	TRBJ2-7	SARDGTSIYEQY
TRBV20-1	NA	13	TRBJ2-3	SARDRVVSTDTQY
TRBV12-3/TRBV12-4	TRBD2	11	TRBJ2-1	ANGLAGVHEQF
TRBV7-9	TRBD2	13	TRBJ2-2	ASSPSTSGRVVLF
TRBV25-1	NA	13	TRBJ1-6	ASSARVGNFAPLH